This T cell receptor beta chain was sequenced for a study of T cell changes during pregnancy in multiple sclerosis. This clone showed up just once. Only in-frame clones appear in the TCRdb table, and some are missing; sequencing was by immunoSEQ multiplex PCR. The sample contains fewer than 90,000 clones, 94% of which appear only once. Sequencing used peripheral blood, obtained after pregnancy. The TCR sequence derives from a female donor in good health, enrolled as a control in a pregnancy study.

Here the CDR3 reads CASSLRQGLNQPQHF. CDR3 in DNA: TGTGCCAGCAGTTTAAGGCAGGGTCTAAATCAGCCCCAGCATTTT. The chain recombines TRBV28 with TRBJ1-5, with D maybe TRBD1 (5 bases). Germline V gene lookup returns CDR1 MDHEN and CDR2 SYDVKM. There are 15 residues in the CDR3. Trimming left V 2 bases short and J 4 bases short, with 12 bases between.